Listed below are T cell receptor beta chains from one sample, sequenced in a study of OX40 agonist ivuxolimab in advanced cancers. Data came from immunoSEQ multiplex PCR; TCRdb stores just in-frame clones and leaves some out. The sample lists some 37,000 clones; roughly four fifths were seen once. Source: CD4+ or CD8+ T cells sorted from blood, taken in a trial of the OX40 agonist ivuxolimab. These receptors were collected from an adult with an advanced solid tumor such as melanoma, head and neck, liver or kidney cancer. The CDR3 runs from the conserved cysteine through the conserved F or W. The D gene is left open where the match is weak. Expanded clones are given a class, and other clones once, few, many or no size at all.

d_call | clone_size | j_call | v_call | cdr3_aa | cdr3_nt
. | . | TRBJ1-1 | TRBV29-1 | CSADRGGIEAFF | TGCAGCGCGGACCGGGGAGGAATTGAAGCTTTCTTT
TRBD1 | . | TRBJ1-2 | TRBV25-1 | CASSELGGGVDGYTF | TGTGCCAGCAGTGAATTGGGAGGGGGCGTTGATGGCTACACCTTC
TRBD1 | . | TRBJ1-1 | TRBV19 | CASSIDRGGLSGQGNTEAFF | TGTGCCAGTAGTATTGATCGTGGTGGATTAAGCGGACAGGGCAACACTGAAGCTTTCTTT
. | . | TRBJ2-3 | TRBV2 | CASGRDFTDTQYF | TGTGCCAGCGGGCGGGACTTCACAGATACGCAGTATTTT
. | . | TRBJ2-7 | TRBV30 | CAWGGRGKYEQYF | TGTGCCTGGGGAGGACGGGGAAAGTACGAGCAGTACTTC
TRBD1 | . | TRBJ1-2 | TRBV6-5 | CASSYTRTGGGYGYTF | TGTGCCAGCAGTTACACCCGGACAGGGGGCGGCTATGGCTACACCTTC
. | . | TRBJ1-4 | TRBV7-9 | CASSLGVNEKLFF | TGTGCCAGCAGCTTAGGAGTTAATGAAAAACTGTTTTTT
. | . | TRBJ2-7 | TRBV5-6 | CASSSDRSYEQYF | TGTGCCAGCAGCTCGGACAGATCCTACGAGCAGTACTTC
. | few | TRBJ1-4 | TRBV18 | CASSPTHPTAEKLFF | TGTGCCAGCTCCCCAACCCACCCGACAGCTGAAAAACTGTTTTTT
TRBD1 | . | TRBJ1-1 | TRBV5-4 | CASSLQGWTEAFF | TGTGCCAGCAGCTTACAGGGGTGGACTGAAGCTTTCTTT
TRBD1 | . | TRBJ2-5 | TRBV18 | CASSRDRETQYF | TGTGCCAGCTCACGGGACAGGGAGACCCAGTACTTC